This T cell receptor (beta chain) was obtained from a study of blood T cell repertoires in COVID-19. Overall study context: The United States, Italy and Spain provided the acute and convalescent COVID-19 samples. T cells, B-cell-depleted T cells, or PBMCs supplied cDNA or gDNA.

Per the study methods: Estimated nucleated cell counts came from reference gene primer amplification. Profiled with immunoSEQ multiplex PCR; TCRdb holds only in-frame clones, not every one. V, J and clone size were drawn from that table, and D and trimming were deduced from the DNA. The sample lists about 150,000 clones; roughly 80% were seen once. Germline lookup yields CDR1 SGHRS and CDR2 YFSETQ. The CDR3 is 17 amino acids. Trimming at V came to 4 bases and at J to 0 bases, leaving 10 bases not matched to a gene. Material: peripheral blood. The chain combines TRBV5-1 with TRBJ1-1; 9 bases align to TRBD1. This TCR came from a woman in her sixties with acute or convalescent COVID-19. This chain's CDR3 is CASSAGTGIEMNTEAFF. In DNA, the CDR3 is TGCGCCAGCAGCGCCGGGACAGGGATCGAGATGAACACTGAAGCTTTCTTT.